This T cell receptor (beta chain) comes out of a study of blood T cells in healthy people across ages. The authors ran a second PCR of roughly 6 to 11 cycles using a sample-barcoded 5' primer and a J-beta primer mix. TCRdb used MiXCR to reprocess the 5' RACE reads, holding one entry per CDR3 protein. Among about 1,800,000 distinct CDR3 sequences listed, 28% were seen once. This clonotype has a handful of counts. Germline V gene sequence: CDR1 LNHDA, CDR2 SQIVND (reference sequence). The V end lost 1 base, the J end lost 4 bases, and 10 bases lay between the germline ends. This CDR3 is built from 14 residues.

The V call is TRBV19, the J call TRBJ1-2; TRBD1 might be the D (5 bases). This clonotype originated in a woman younger than 45 in good health. The sequencing sample was made of blood. CDR3 DNA: TGTGCCAGTAGTATAGTAGGGGTCTCCTATGGCTACACCTTC. Its translation is CASSIVGVSYGYTF.